This T cell receptor beta chain was retrieved from a study of blood T cell repertoires in COVID-19. A single count supports this clone. Germline lookup yields CDR1 LNHDA and CDR2 SQIVND (reference sequence). This CDR3 region has 16 residues. The V and J ends lost 4 bases and 2 bases, in that order; junction bases with no gene match: 7. Clones were read by immunoSEQ multiplex PCR, and TCRdb kept only the in-frame ones, dropping some. The data contain about 270,000 clones, around 90% of them singletons. The chain joins TRBV19 to TRBJ2-5, with 10 nucleotides matching TRBD1. The sequence derives from a man between 60 and 75 years old who had recovered from COVID-19. The sequencing input was peripheral blood. The CDR3 region is CASSKRGQGLQETQYF. For the CDR3, the DNA is TGTGCCAGTAGTAAGCGGGGACAGGGGTTACAAGAGACCCAGTACTTC. Full variable domain (remainder filled in from reference TRBV19 and TRBJ2-5): DGGITQSPKYLFRKEGQNVTLSCEQNLNHDAMYWYRQDPGQGLRLIYYSQIVNDFQKGDIAEGYSVSREKKESFPLTVTSAQKNPTAFYLCASSKRGQGLQETQYFGPGTRLLVL.